This T cell receptor (beta chain) was profiled in a study of T cell repertoires in cytomegalovirus infection (dated by TCRdb to between 2019 and 2020). General notes on the study: Alongside well-studied HLA-B-restricted epitopes, the peptide stimulations were aimed at recently identified HLA-C-restricted CMV epitopes, whose presentation resists viral immunomodulation. Donor HLA type was relevant to the analysis, as public TCR beta signatures indicated carriage of CMV infection together with the matching HLA type. Points the paper makes about the study in general: Cumulative frequency of public TCR beta family members discriminated carriers of CMV infection plus the relevant HLA type in this cohort and an independent 352-donor cohort. In the ex vivo response, HLA-C-restricted CMV-specific TCR beta clonotypes were dominant, and in two of eight donors the single most frequent clonotype came from this HLA-C-restricted group.

The treatment or condition label corresponds to: in vitro stimulation with specific CMV peptide epitopes to enrich CMV-specific T cells. Remarks on this clonotype: What this receptor recognizes is not known. Nothing much larger sits one base from this clone, and base qualities are not available.

The sequencer was an Illumina HiSeq 1500. The public reads were reanalyzed by TCRdb: fastp trimming at Q25, MiXCR alignment, in-frame beta chains only. Every distinct CDR3 protein forms one entry, paired with its most common genes and DNA. The sample contains about 770,000 distinct CDR3 sequences, under 35% of them found a single time. 10% to 15% of the sample rests with the top ten. The sample was cultured CD8+ T cells from PBMCs, taken from culture after CMV antigen stimulation. The receptor was derived from a human donor in good health (CMV status not recorded). Some clones in this sample may be carry-over from other donors' samples.

Here the CDR3 is given as CASSLKRQGPSQKLFF. The DNA sequence is TGTGCCAGCAGCTTAAAGCGACAGGGGCCGTCCCAAAAACTGTTTTTT. Rearrangement joined TRBV7-9 to TRBJ1-4; 8 junctional bases match TRBD1. CDR1 is given as SEHNR and CDR2 as FQNEAQ, both from the germline V gene (reference sequence). V is cut back by 2 bases and J by 9 bases, with 11 bases in the junction unmatched. Its CDR3 holds 16 amino acids, cysteine through phenylalanine. The read is trimmed to its CDR3 DNA, 48 bases read in frame from base 1.